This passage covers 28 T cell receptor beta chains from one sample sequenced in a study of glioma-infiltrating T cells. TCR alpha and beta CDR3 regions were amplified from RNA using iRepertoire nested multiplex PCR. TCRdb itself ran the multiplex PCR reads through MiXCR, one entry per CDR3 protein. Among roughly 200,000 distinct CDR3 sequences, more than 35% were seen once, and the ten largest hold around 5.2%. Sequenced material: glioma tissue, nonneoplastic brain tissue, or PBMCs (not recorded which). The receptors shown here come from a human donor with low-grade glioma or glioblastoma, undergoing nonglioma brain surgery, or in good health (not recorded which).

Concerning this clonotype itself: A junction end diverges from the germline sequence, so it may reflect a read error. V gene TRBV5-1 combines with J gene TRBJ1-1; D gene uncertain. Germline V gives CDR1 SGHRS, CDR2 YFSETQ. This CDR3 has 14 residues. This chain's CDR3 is CASSLDARYTEALF. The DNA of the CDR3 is TGCGCCAGCAGCTTGGATGCCAGGTACACTGAAGCTCTCTTT.

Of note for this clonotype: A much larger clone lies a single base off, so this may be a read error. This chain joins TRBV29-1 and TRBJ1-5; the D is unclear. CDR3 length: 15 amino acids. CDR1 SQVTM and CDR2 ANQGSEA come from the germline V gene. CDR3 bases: TGCAATGCTAGTTCCCTAGGACGGGAAAATCAGCCCCAGCATTTT. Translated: CNASSLGRENQPQHF.

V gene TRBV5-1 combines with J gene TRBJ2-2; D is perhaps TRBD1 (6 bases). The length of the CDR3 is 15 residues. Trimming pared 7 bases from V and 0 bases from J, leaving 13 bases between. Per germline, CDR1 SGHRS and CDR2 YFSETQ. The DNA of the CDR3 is TGCGCCAGCCGATGGGGGACAACGAACACCGGGGAGCTGTTTTTT. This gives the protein CASRWGTTNTGELFF. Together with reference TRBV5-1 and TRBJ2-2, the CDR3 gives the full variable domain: KAGVTQTPRYLIKTRGQQVTLSCSPISGHRSVSWYQQTPGQGLQFLFEYFSETQRNKGNFPGRFSGRQFSNSRSEMNVSTLELGDSALYLCASRWGTTNTGELFFGEGSRLTVL.

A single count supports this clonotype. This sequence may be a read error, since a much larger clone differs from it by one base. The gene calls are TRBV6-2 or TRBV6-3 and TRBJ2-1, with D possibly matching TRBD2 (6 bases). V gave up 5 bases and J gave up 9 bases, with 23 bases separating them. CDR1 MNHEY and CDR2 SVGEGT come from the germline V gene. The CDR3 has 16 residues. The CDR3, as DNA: TGTGCCAGCAGTCAGTGGTCTAGCGAAATCGCCCGTGAGCAGTTCTTC. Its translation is CASSQWSSEIAREQFF.

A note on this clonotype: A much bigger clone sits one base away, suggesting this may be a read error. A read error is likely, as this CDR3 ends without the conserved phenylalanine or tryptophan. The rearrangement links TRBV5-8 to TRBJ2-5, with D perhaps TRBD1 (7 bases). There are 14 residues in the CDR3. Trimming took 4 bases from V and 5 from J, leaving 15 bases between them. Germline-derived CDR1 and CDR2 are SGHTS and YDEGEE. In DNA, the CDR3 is TGTGCCAGCAGCCAGGGGGGTGCTTTGGAGACCCAGTACTCC. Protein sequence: CASSQGGALETQYS.

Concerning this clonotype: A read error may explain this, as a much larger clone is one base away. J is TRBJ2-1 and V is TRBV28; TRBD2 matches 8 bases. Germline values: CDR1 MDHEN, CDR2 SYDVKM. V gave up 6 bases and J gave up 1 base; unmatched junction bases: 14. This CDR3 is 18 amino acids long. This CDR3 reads CASRSLWSGSVSYNEQFF. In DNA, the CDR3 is TGTGCCAGCAGATCGCTTTGGAGCGGGAGTGTATCCTACAATGAGCAGTTCTTC.

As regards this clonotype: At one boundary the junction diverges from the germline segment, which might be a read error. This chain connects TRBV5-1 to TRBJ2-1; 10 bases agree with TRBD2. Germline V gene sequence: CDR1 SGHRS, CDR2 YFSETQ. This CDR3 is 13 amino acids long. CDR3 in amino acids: CARSLETSGQQFF. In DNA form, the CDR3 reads TGCGCCAGAAGCTTGGAGACTAGCGGGCAGCAGTTCTTC.

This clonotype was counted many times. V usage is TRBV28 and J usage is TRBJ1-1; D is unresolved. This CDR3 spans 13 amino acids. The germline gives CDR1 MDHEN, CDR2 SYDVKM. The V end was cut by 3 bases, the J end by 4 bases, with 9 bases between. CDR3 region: CASSFRGSTEAFF. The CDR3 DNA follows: TGTGCCAGCAGTTTCCGAGGGAGCACTGAAGCTTTCTTT.

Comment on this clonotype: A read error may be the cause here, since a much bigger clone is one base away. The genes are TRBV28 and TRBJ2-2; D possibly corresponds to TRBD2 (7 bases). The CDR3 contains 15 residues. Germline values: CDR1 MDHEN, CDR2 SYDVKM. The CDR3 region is CASGGGIRNNGELFF. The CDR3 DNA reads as TGTGCCAGCGGGGGGGGCATCAGGAACAACGGGGAGCTGTTTTTT.

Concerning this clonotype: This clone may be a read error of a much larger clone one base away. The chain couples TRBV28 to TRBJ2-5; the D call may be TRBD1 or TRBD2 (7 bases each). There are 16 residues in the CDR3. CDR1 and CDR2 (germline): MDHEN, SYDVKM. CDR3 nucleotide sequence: TGTGCCAGCAGTCCAGCGGGACAGATAAGCAAAGAGACCCAGAACTTC. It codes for CASSPAGQISKETQNF.

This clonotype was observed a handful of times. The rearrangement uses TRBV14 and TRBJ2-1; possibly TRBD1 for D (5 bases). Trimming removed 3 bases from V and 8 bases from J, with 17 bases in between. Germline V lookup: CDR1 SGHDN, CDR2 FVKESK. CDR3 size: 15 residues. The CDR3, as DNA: TGTGCCAGCAGCCAGGCGACAGATTTAGGCGATGAGCAGTTCTTC. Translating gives CASSQATDLGDEQFF.

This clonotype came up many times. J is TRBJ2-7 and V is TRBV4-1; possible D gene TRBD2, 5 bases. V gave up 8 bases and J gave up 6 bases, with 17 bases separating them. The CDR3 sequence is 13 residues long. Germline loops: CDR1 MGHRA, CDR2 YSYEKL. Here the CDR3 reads CASSKVGVSEQYF. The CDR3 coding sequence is TGCGCCAGCTCGAAGGTCGGGGTCTCCGAGCAGTACTTC.

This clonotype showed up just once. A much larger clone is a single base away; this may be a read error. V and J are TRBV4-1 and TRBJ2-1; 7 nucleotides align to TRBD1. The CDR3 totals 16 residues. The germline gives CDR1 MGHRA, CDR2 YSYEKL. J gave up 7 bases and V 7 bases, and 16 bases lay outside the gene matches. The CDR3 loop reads CASIQTGITRGNEQFF. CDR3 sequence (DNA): TGCGCCAGCATCCAGACAGGGATAACAAGGGGTAATGAGCAGTTCTTC.

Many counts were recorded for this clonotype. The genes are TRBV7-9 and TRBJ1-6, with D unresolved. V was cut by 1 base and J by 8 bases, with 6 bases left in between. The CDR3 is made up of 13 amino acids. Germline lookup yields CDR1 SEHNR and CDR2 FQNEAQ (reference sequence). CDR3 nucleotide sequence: TGTGCCAGCAGCTTAGGAGGTGATTCACCCCTCCACTTT. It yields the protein CASSLGGDSPLHF.

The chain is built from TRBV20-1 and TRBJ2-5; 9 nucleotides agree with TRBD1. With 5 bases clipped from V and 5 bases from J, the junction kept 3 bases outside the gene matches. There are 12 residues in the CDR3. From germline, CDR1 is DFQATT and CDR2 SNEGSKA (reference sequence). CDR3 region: CSAGDRAETQYF. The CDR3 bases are TGCAGTGCTGGGGACAGGGCGGAGACCCAGTACTTC.

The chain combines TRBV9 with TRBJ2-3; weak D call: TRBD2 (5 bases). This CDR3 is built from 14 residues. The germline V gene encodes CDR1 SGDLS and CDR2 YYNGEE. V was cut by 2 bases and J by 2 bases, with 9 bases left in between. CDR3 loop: CASSVLANTDTQYF. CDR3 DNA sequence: TGTGCCAGCAGCGTTTTAGCGAACACAGATACGCAGTATTTT.

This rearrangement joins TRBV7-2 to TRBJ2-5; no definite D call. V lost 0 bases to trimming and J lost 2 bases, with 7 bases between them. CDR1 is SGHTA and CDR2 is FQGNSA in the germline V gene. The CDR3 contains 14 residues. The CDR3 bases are TGTGCCAGCAGCTTAGCCAGGCGGCAAGAGACCCAGTACTTC. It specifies CASSLARRQETQYF.

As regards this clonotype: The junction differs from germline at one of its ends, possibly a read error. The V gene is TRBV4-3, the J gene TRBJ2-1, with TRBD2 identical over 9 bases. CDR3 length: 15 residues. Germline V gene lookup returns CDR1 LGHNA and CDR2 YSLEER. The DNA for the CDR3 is TGCGCCAGCAGCTTGTTTGCTAGCGGGAACAATGGGCAGTTCTTC. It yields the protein CASSLFASGNNGQFF.

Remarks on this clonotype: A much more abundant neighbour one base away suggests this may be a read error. CDR3 nucleotide sequence: TGCAGTGCTACCCGAATAGCGGGAGGAAGCACAGATACGCAGTATTTT. Residues: CSATRIAGGSTDTQYF. The chain couples TRBV20-1 to TRBJ2-3; 10 bases are shared with TRBD2. V shed 4 bases and J 0 bases; nucleotides not matched to a gene: 7. The CDR3 runs 16 residues. Germline-derived CDR1 and CDR2 are DFQATT and SNEGSKA (reference sequence).

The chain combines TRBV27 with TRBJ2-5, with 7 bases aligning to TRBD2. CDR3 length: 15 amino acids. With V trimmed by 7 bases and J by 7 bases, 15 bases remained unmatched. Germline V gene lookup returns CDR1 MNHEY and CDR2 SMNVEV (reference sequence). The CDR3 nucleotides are TGTGCCAGCACCACCCCAGCGGGAATTGATGGGACCCAGTACTTC. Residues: CASTTPAGIDGTQYF.

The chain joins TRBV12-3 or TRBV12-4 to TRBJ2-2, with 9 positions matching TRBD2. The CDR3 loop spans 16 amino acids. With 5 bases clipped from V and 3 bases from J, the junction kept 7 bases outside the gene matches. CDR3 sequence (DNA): TGTGCCAGCAGTCCCGTAGCGGGAGCTTACACCGGGGAGCTGTTTTTT. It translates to CASSPVAGAYTGELFF.

CDR3 sequence (DNA): TGCAGCGTTGTTTCGCCAGCGGGATCGTCTAGCACAGATACGCAGTATTTT. Encoded protein: CSVVSPAGSSSTDTQYF. The rearrangement joins TRBV29-1 to TRBJ2-3; 7 bases are shared with TRBD2. After removal of 4 bases from V and 0 bases from J, the junction contained 13 bases not matched to a gene. This CDR3 region has 17 residues. Germline CDR1 SQVTM, CDR2 ANQGSEA.

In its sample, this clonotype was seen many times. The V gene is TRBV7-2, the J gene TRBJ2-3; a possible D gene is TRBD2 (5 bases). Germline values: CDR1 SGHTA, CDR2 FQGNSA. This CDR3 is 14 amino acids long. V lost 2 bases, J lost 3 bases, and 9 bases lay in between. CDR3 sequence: CASSLLSGTDTQYF. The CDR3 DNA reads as TGTGCCAGCAGCTTATTAAGCGGAACAGATACGCAGTATTTT. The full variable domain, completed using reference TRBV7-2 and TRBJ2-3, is GAGVSQSPSNKVTEKGKDVELRCDPISGHTALYWYRQSLGQGLEFLIYFQGNSAPDKSGLPSDRFSAERTGGSVSTLTIQRTQQEDSAVYLCASSLLSGTDTQYFGPGTRLTVL.

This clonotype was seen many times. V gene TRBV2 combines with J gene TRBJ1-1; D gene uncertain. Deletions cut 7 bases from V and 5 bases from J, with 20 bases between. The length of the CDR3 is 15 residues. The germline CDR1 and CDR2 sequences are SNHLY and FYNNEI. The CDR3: CASTARRGGGTEAFF. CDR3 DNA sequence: TGTGCCAGCACCGCCCGGCGGGGTGGAGGAACTGAAGCTTTCTTT.

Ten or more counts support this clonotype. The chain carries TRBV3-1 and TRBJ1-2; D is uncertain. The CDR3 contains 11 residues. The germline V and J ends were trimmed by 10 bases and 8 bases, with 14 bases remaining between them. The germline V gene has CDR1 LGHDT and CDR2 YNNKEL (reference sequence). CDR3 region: CATSLDGGYTF. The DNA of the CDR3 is TGTGCCACCTCACTTGACGGGGGCTACACCTTC.

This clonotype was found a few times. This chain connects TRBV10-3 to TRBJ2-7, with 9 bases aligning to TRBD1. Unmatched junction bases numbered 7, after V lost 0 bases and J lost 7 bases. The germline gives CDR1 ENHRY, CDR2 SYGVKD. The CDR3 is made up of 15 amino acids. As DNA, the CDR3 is TGTGCCATCAGTGAGTCGGACAGGGGTACTTTGGAGCAGTACTTC. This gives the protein CAISESDRGTLEQYF.

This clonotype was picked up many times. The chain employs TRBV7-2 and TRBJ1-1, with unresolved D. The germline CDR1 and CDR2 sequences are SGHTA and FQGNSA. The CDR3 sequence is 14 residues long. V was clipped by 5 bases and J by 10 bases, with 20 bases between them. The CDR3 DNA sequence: TGTGCCAGCAGCCCGAGGGCTGGCGAAGTCGGAGCTTTCTTT. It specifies CASSPRAGEVGAFF.

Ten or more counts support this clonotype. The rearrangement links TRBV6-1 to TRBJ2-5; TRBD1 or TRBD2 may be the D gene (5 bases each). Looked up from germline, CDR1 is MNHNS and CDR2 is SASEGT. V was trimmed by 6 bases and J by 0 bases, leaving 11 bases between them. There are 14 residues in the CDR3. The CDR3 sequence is CASSYGTDQETQYF. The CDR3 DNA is TGTGCCAGCAGCTACGGGACGGACCAAGAGACCCAGTACTTC.